Following are 9 T cell receptor beta chains from one sample sequenced in a study of PD-L1 blockade in urothelial cancer. Time point reported: pretreatment peripheral blood. Libraries were prepared by immunoSEQ multiplex PCR; TCRdb keeps only in-frame clonotypes and omits some of them. The sample gives tens of thousands of clones, around 88% of which show up once; about 15% is in the top ten. The sample was PBMCs, taken around atezolizumab (anti-PD-L1) treatment. The receptors were gathered from a man between 60 and 75 years old with urothelial cancer.

V gene TRBV19 combines with J gene TRBJ1-3; TRBD1 agrees at 12 bases. CDR3 length equals 16 residues. The trim removed 2 bases at V and 5 bases at J, leaving 4 bases unmatched. Germline V gene lookup returns CDR1 LNHDA and CDR2 SQIVND (reference sequence). DNA of the CDR3: TGTGCCAGTAGTATACCCCGGGACAGGGGGCGAAACACCATATATTTT. Its protein product is CASSIPRDRGRNTIYF.

The CDR3 DNA follows: TGTGCCAGTAGTATGGCCCTGAACACCGGGGAGCTGTTTTTT. It yields the protein CASSMALNTGELFF. This chain uses TRBV19 with TRBJ2-2; D unclear. The CDR3 has 14 amino acids. Germline V CDR1 and CDR2: LNHDA, SQIVND (reference sequence). Trimming pared 3 bases from V and 1 base from J, leaving 6 bases between.

The rearrangement uses TRBV27 and TRBJ1-1; 8 bases match TRBD1. CDR1 and CDR2 from the germline V gene are MNHEY and SMNVEV (reference sequence). J was trimmed by 4 bases and V by 5 bases; bases with no gene match: 9. The CDR3 runs 15 residues. CDR3 nucleotides: TGTGCCAGCAGTCCGTGGACAGGGTCGGTCACTGAAGCTTTCTTT. It codes for CASSPWTGSVTEAFF.

The chain couples TRBV9 to TRBJ2-7; D might be TRBD2 (7 bases). The CDR3 is 16 amino acids. Germline V gene lookup returns CDR1 SGDLS and CDR2 YYNGEE. Trimming cost V 6 bases and J 6 bases, with 25 bases left between them. This chain's CDR3 is CASTKGGVSGAGEQYF. CDR3 bases: TGTGCCAGCACAAAAGGGGGGGTCTCAGGGGCTGGCGAGCAGTACTTC. Looking up the rest from reference TRBV9 and TRBJ2-7 gives the full variable domain: DSGVTQTPKHLITATGQRVTLRCSPRSGDLSVYWYQQSLDQGLQFLIQYYNGEERAKGNILERFSAQQFPDLHSELNLSSLELGDSALYFCASTKGGVSGAGEQYFGPGTRLTVT.

J is TRBJ1-1 and V is TRBV7-9; TRBD1 matches at 8 bases. This CDR3 has 14 residues. V shed 4 bases and J 1 base; nucleotides not matched to a gene: 2. The germline V gene encodes CDR1 SEHNR and CDR2 FQNEAQ (reference sequence). The CDR3 loop reads CASSSGQGNTEAFF. The DNA for the CDR3 is TGTGCCAGCAGCTCTGGACAGGGGAACACTGAAGCTTTCTTT.

The gene calls are TRBV29-1 and TRBJ1-2; D perhaps matches TRBD1 (6 bases). CDR3 length: 12 amino acids. V was pared by 7 bases and J by 8 bases, with 17 bases between. Germline V lookup: CDR1 SQVTM, CDR2 ANQGSEA. The CDR3 nucleotides are TGCAGCGCCGATACAGGGATGAAGGGCTACACCTTC. Amino acid sequence: CSADTGMKGYTF. Looking up the rest from reference TRBV29-1 and TRBJ1-2 gives the full variable domain: SAVISQKPSRDICQRGTSLTIQCQVDSQVTMMFWYRQQPGQSLTLIATANQGSEATYESGFVIDKFPISRPNLTFSTLTVSNMSPEDSSIYLCSADTGMKGYTFGSGTRLTVV.

The chain couples TRBV6-6 to TRBJ2-7; D might be TRBD2 (5 bases). This CDR3 spans 15 amino acids. Germline-derived CDR1 and CDR2 are MNHNY and SVGAGI (reference sequence). V lost 7 bases, J lost 0 bases, and 16 bases lay in between. CDR3 sequence: CASTIGSGSSYEQYF. CDR3 DNA sequence: TGTGCCAGCACCATAGGCTCTGGGAGCTCCTACGAGCAGTACTTC.

The rearrangement links TRBV5-1 to TRBJ2-1, with D maybe TRBD1 (7 bases). V was shortened by 0 bases and J by 3 bases, with 13 bases between the two germline ends. The CDR3 covers 16 residues. Germline V gene sequence: CDR1 SGHRS, CDR2 YFSETQ. The CDR3: CASSLGPGGGYNEQFF. Here the CDR3 DNA reads TGCGCCAGCAGCTTGGGTCCAGGGGGAGGCTACAATGAGCAGTTCTTC.

This chain links TRBV6-1 with TRBJ1-3; 11 nucleotides align to TRBD1. V was pared by 1 base and J by 0 bases, with 14 bases of the junction left unmatched. The CDR3 loop spans 21 amino acids. CDR1 and CDR2 (germline): MNHNS, SASEGT. The CDR3 protein is CASSEDWGQGDHYRSGNTIYF. CDR3 bases: TGTGCCAGCAGTGAAGATTGGGGACAGGGGGACCACTATCGCTCTGGAAACACCATATATTTT.